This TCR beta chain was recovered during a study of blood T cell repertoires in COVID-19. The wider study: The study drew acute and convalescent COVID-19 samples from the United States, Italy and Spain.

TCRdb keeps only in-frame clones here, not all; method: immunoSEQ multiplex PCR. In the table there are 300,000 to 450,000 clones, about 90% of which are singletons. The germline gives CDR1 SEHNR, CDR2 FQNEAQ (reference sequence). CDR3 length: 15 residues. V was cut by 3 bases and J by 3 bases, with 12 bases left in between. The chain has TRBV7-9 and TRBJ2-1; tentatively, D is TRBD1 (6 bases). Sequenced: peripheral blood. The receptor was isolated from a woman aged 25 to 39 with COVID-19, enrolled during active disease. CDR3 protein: CASSLVSGVYNEQFF. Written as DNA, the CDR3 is TGTGCCAGCAGCTTGGTTTCAGGGGTCTACAATGAGCAGTTCTTC.